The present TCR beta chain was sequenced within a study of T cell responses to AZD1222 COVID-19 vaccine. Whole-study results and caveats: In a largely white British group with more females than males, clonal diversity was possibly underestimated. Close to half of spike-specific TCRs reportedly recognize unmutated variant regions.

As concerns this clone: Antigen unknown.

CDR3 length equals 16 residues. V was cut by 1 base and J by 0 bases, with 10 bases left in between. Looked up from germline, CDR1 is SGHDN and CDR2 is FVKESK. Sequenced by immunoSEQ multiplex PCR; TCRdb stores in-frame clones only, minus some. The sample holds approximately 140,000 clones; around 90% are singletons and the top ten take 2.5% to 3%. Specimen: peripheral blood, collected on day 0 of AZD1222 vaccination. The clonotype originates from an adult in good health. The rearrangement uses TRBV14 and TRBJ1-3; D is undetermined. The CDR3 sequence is CASSQVKAFSGNTIYF. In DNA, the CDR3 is TGTGCCAGCAGCCAAGTGAAGGCCTTCTCTGGAAACACCATATATTTT.